The source of this T cell receptor beta chain is a study of graft-versus-host responses after intestinal transplantation. As for the study in general: Tacrolimus plus steroids were given to all recipients for about 3 years, preceded by anti-thymocyte globulin induction. Study results and caveats: Graft-donor T cell macrochimerism coincided with high graft-versus-host to host-versus-graft clonal ratios in allografts. Among recipient marrow samples, GvH clones were found; some appeared first in ileum or blood.

The CDR3 runs 12 residues. In germline, CDR1 is GTSNPN, CDR2 SVGIG (reference sequence). The V segment lost 2 bases and the J segment 6 bases; nucleotides outside the gene matches: 4. Produced via immunoSEQ multiplex PCR; TCRdb's table is partial and in-frame only. The sample records 13,000 or so clones, around two thirds being singletons. This clone turned up a few times. The antigen is not known. Graft material was processed, releasing intraepithelial and lamina propria lymphocytes. The sequence was collected from a human patient who received an intestinal transplant, so some T cells may come from the graft donor. The material sequenced was ileum tissue, taken 16 days after intestinal transplant. The chain is built from TRBV30 and TRBJ2-7; 7 positions match TRBD1. The CDR3, as DNA: TGTGCCTGGAGTCCTCGACAGGGCGAGCAGTACTTC. It translates to CAWSPRQGEQYF. Full variable domain (remainder filled in from reference TRBV30 and TRBJ2-7): SQTIHQWPATLVQPVGSPLSLECTVEGTSNPNLYWYRQAAGRGLQLLFYSVGIGQISSEVPQNLSASRPQDRQFILSSKKLLLSDSGFYLCAWSPRQGEQYFGPGTRLTVT.